The 10 T cell receptor beta chains presented below share a single source sample, sequenced in a study of neurological immune-mediated disorders. As to time point: longitudinal time-point 1 (baseline). TCRdb fed the 5' RACE reads into MiXCR, producing one record per CDR3 protein. The repertoire holds roughly 75,000 distinct CDR3 sequences, about an eighth seen once, with 4.6% in the top ten. The sample comprised PBMCs. The receptors come from a female donor with HTLV-1-associated myelopathy (HAM/TSP).

This clonotype was observed many times. This rearrangement joins TRBV10-3 to TRBJ2-6; the D is unclear. The CDR3 covers 15 residues. The V gene's germline CDR1 is ENHRY and CDR2 SYGVKD. The V and J ends lost 3 bases and 0 bases respectively, with 6 bases between them. The CDR3 nucleotides read TGTGCCATCAGTGAAGCTTACTCTGGGGCCAACGTCCTGACTTTC. Its protein is CAISEAYSGANVLTF.

This clonotype was picked up many times. V is TRBV28 and J is TRBJ2-1; tentative D call: TRBD1 (6 bases). There are 16 residues in the CDR3. The V end lost 7 bases, the J end lost 10 bases, and 26 bases lay between the germline ends. Germline values: CDR1 MDHEN, CDR2 SYDVKM. CDR3 DNA: TGTGCCAGCACCCTCCCTCCGGGACACAGCAACGGGGAGCAGTTCTTC. Its translation: CASTLPPGHSNGEQFF.

The chain has TRBV6-1 and TRBJ2-7; 7 bases match TRBD1. CDR1 MNHNS and CDR2 SASEGT come from the germline V gene. This CDR3 is built from 16 residues. The V gene end was trimmed by 4 bases and the J gene end by 3 bases; junction bases not matched to a gene: 12. DNA for the CDR3: TGTGCCAGCAGTGGCCGACAGGGTCACTTTTTCTACGAGCAGTACTTC. Encoded protein: CASSGRQGHFFYEQYF.

In this sample, this clonotype turned up many times. The chain joins TRBV12-3 or TRBV12-4 to TRBJ1-5, with D possibly matching TRBD1 (5 bases). The CDR3 loop spans 15 amino acids. V was clipped by 7 bases and J by 3 bases, with 16 bases between them. In DNA, the CDR3 is TGTGCCAGCACCCTAGGGGTCAGGGACAATCAGCCCCAGCATTTT. The encoded protein is CASTLGVRDNQPQHF.

Comments on this clonotype: Just one base apart from a much larger clone, this may be a read error. The rearrangement joins TRBV20-1 to TRBJ2-3; D may be TRBD1 or TRBD2 (5 bases each). The ends were cut back, 2 bases at V and 7 bases at J, with 16 bases in the middle. CDR3 length: 14 amino acids. The germline V gene encodes CDR1 DFQATT and CDR2 SNEGSKA (reference sequence). The CDR3 sequence is CSARKVGDRNTQYF. The CDR3 DNA is TGCAGTGCTAGAAAGGTGGGGGATCGCAATACGCAGTATTTT.

This clonotype was seen only once. The rearrangement uses TRBV28 and TRBJ2-3; D remains unclear. The CDR3 has 15 residues. The V and J ends lost 5 bases and 2 bases respectively, with 14 bases between them. The germline V gene encodes CDR1 MDHEN and CDR2 SYDVKM. For the CDR3, the DNA is TGTGCCAGCAGTGCCAGCAATGGGCCCACAGATACGCAGTATTTT. This translates into CASSASNGPTDTQYF.

For this clonotype: At one end the junction does not follow the germline gene, possibly because of a read error. The chain carries TRBV6-1 and TRBJ2-2; TRBD1 is a possible D gene (5 bases). CDR1 and CDR2 (germline): MNHNS, SASEGT. The CDR3 runs 13 residues. CDR3 nucleotides: TGTGCCAGAAGGTGGGGCGACACCTGGGAGCTGTTTTTT. Translated, it gives CARRWGDTWELFF.

A note on this clonotype: A much larger clonotype is one base distant, so this may be a read error. V and J are TRBV5-1 and TRBJ1-4; tentative D call: TRBD1 (5 bases). This CDR3 is 14 amino acids long. Trimming shortened V by 7 bases and J by 5 bases, and 15 bases separated the two germline ends. Germline-derived CDR1 and CDR2 are SGHRS and YFSETQ. CDR3 nucleotide sequence: TGCGCCAGCTGCCACGGGACCGCGAATGAAAAACTGTTTTTT. Amino acids: CASCHGTANEKLFF.

CDR3 DNA: TGTGCCAGCAGCTTAGGAGATAGCACCGTGATGGATACGCAGTATTTT. Translated: CASSLGDSTVMDTQYF. J is TRBJ2-3 and V is TRBV13; unclear D gene. The germline V gene has CDR1 PRHDT and CDR2 FYEKMQ (reference sequence). The V end was cut by 0 bases, the J end by 6 bases, with 16 bases between. The CDR3 is made up of 16 amino acids.

The chain links TRBV27 to TRBJ2-3; weak D call: TRBD2 (6 bases). Deletions cut 3 bases from V and 6 bases from J, with 10 bases between. The CDR3 is made up of 13 amino acids. Germline V lookup: CDR1 MNHEY, CDR2 SMNVEV (reference sequence). The CDR3 protein is CASSFTGVDTQYF. The CDR3 DNA sequence: TGTGCCAGCAGTTTTACGGGAGTTGATACGCAGTATTTT.